This T cell receptor (beta chain) was captured by sequencing in a study of shared clonotypes between healthy human individuals. General study points: Some naive CD4 clonotypes, approximately 4.5%, turned up in common across four donors. Generation probabilities of non-shared clonotypes were lower (relative to those shared by all four donors).

As to this clone: Antigen unknown.

The CDR3 sequence is 14 residues long. CDR1 and CDR2 from the germline V gene are SGHRS and YFSETQ. Trimming pared 5 bases from V and 2 bases from J, leaving 12 bases between. Only in-frame clones appear in the TCRdb table, and some are missing; sequencing was by immunoSEQ multiplex PCR. The table includes about 2.4 million clones, approximately 94% detected once. Caucasian adults residing in Nashville, Tennessee made up all the donors. CD4+ cells yielded CD45RA+ naive and CD45RA-negative memory subsets. The chain joins TRBV5-1 to TRBJ2-3; D uncertain. This receptor was identified in a man in his late teens or twenties in good health. Some clones in this sample may be carry-over from other donors' samples. The sample consisted of naive CD4+ T cells from PBMCs. Regarding subset: CD45RA+ positively selected. The CDR3: CASSLTYATDTQYF. Here the CDR3 DNA reads TGCGCCAGCAGTTTAACTTATGCCACAGATACGCAGTATTTT.